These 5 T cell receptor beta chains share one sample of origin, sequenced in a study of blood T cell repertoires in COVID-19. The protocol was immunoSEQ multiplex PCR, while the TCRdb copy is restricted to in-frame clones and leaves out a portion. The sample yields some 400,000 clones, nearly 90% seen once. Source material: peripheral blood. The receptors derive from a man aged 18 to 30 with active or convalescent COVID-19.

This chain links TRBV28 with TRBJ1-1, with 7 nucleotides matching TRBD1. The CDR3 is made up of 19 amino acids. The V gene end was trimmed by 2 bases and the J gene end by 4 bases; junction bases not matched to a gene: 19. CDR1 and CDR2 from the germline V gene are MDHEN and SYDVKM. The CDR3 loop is CASSLLPTLLDRASTEAFF. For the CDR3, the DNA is TGTGCCAGCAGTTTACTCCCCACCTTATTAGACAGGGCGAGCACTGAAGCTTTCTTT.

CDR3 DNA sequence: TGTGCCACCAGCGGGAGGGGGGGCAATCAGCCCCAGCATTTT. It translates to CATSGRGGNQPQHF. The gene calls are TRBV15 and TRBJ1-5; D is perhaps TRBD1 (6 bases). Deletions cut 5 bases from V and 2 bases from J, with 10 bases between. This CDR3 comprises 14 residues. Germline CDR1 LNHNV, CDR2 YYDKDF (reference sequence).

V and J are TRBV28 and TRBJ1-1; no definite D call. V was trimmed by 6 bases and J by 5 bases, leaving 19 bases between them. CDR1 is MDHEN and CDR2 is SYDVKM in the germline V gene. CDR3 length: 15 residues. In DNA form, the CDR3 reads TGTGCCAGCAGAGAGCGGGTCTCCACGTGGACTGAAGCTTTCTTT. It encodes CASRERVSTWTEAFF.

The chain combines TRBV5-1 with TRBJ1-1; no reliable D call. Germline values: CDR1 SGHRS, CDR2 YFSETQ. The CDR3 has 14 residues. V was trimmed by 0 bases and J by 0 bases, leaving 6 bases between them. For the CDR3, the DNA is TGCGCCAGCAGCTTGGAGTCGGTGAACACTGAAGCTTTCTTT. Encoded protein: CASSLESVNTEAFF.

The CDR3: CASSVEEGGSYGYTF. DNA of the CDR3: TGTGCCAGCAGCGTAGAGGAGGGTGGGAGCTATGGCTACACCTTC. This sequence joins TRBV9 and TRBJ1-2; D remains unclear. V lost 0 bases to trimming and J lost 4 bases, with 13 bases between them. The CDR3 runs 15 residues. Germline-derived CDR1 and CDR2 are SGDLS and YYNGEE.